This T cell receptor beta chain appears in the sequencing data of a study of shared clonotypes between healthy human individuals. Study results and caveats: Of the naive CD4 clonotypes, about 5% were shared across a handful of donors.

Profiled with immunoSEQ multiplex PCR; TCRdb holds only in-frame clones, not every one. The sample has some 500,000 clones, about 96% seen once. Donors were healthy HIV-negative adults without recently reported acute infections or vaccinations. Nashville, Tennessee was home to all donors, each a Caucasian adult. Concerning this clone: As yet, its antigen is unknown.

This TCR was recovered from a woman aged 30 to 39 in good health. Input material: naive CD4+ T cells sorted from blood. Subset: CD45RA+ positively selected.

CDR3 protein: CAISAGETQYF. In DNA, the CDR3 is TGTGCCATCAGTGCTGGAGAGACCCAGTACTTC. The V call is TRBV10-3, the J call TRBJ2-5; no firm D call. This CDR3 has 11 amino acids. V gave up 4 bases and J gave up 4 bases, with 4 bases separating them. Germline V gene data show CDR1 as ENHRY and CDR2 as SYGVKD.